This entry describes one TCR beta chain. An end of the junction differs from the germline gene, which may be a read error. This entry belongs to a study of blood T cell repertoires in COVID-19. Assay: immunoSEQ multiplex PCR; the TCRdb copy retains only in-frame clones and omits some. The sample yields a few hundred thousand clones, roughly 87% seen once. Sequencing was carried out using PBMCs or T cells enriched from blood (not recorded which). This sequence was found in a woman aged 25-40 years who had recovered from COVID-19.

Written as DNA, the CDR3 is TGTGCCAGCAGCCTAGAGGCACTAGCACTCCCCGGAGAGCTGTTTTTT. Its protein is CASSLEALALPGELFF. V is TRBV7-6 and J is TRBJ2-2; D perhaps matches TRBD2 (6 bases). The germline V gene encodes CDR1 SGHVS and CDR2 FNYEAQ. The CDR3 spans 16 residues.